This TCR beta chain is from a study of regulatory T cells in long-lasting Graves disease. Many counts were recorded for this clonotype. Arm-PCR of CDR3 regions with iRepertoire HTBI primers generated TCR beta libraries. Original data processing: Identification yielded approximately 67 TRBV and 13 to 15 TRBJ segments across samples. TCRdb fed the multiplex PCR reads into MiXCR, producing one record per CDR3 protein. The V and J calls were determined by TCRdb, not by the authors. The sample holds more than 350,000 distinct CDR3 sequences; about 15% are singletons and the top ten take roughly 17%. The CDR3 has 15 residues. Germline V gene sequence: CDR1 KGHDR, CDR2 SFDVKD. V was trimmed by 3 bases and J by 2 bases, leaving 10 bases between them. The time point is: newly diagnosed GD, antithyroid drugs for less than 3 months. Preparation of the TCR library used RNA extracted from PBMCs. Clinicians diagnosed Graves' disease using American Thyroid Association guidelines.

This sample also belongs to another study, concerning T cells in Graves' hyperthyroidism and ophthalmopathy. Turning to that study: Ophthalmopathy got predicted by the model a median about six months before its onset.

Sequenced material: peripheral blood mononuclear cells (PBMCs), taken at new diagnosis, from a patient treated with antithyroid drugs. This chain joins TRBV24-1 and TRBJ1-5; D possibly corresponds to TRBD1 (6 bases). This TCR was sampled from a woman in her twenties or thirties with Graves disease. CDR3 bases: TGTGCCACCAGTGATCCGGACAGAGGCAATCAGCCCCAGCATTTT. Translation: CATSDPDRGNQPQHF.